The 27 T cell receptor beta chains in this list originate from one sample, sequenced in a study of shared clonotypes between healthy human individuals. Naive CD8 cells comprised CD45RO-negative, CCR7-positively selected cells, excluding terminally differentiated effector memory CD45RA+ cells. Clones were read by immunoSEQ multiplex PCR, and TCRdb kept only the in-frame ones, dropping some. The data contain 1.5 million to 2.5 million clones, roughly 94% of them singletons. Sequencing was performed on naive CD8+ T cells sorted from blood. The receptor source for this set is a man younger than 30 in good health.

A remark on this clone: Other DNA sequences in this sample translate to the same CDR3. The gene calls are TRBV6-6 and TRBJ1-2; D gene ambiguous. With 0 bases removed from V and 2 bases from J, the gap between germline ends came to 7 bases. Germline CDR1 is MNHNY and CDR2 is SVGAGI (reference sequence). The CDR3 has 14 amino acids. The CDR3 reads CASSYSYGNYGYTF. The CDR3, as DNA: TGTGCCAGCAGTTACTCGTACGGGAACTATGGCTACACCTTC.

This chain's CDR3 is CARPPDGTDPKETQYF. The CDR3 DNA follows: TGTGCCAGACCTCCGGACGGGACAGACCCTAAAGAGACCCAGTACTTC. This chain uses TRBV19 with TRBJ2-5; TRBD1 matches 7 bases. There are 16 residues in the CDR3. Germline CDR1 LNHDA, CDR2 SQIVND (reference sequence). With V trimmed by 9 bases and J by 3 bases, 16 bases remained unmatched.

This chain joins TRBV30 and TRBJ2-1; D remains ambiguous. Germline CDR1 reads GTSNPN; CDR2 reads SVGIG (reference sequence). The CDR3 is made up of 11 amino acids. V dropped 1 base and J dropped 14 bases, with 12 bases sitting between them. CDR3 in amino acids: CAWSDGRWEFF. The CDR3 DNA is TGTGCCTGGAGTGACGGAAGGTGGGAGTTCTTC.

This chain joins TRBV9 and TRBJ2-5; unclear D gene. The CDR3 is made up of 14 amino acids. CDR1 is SGDLS, CDR2 YYNGEE, per germline. Deletions cut 2 bases from V and 4 bases from J, with 12 bases between. In DNA, the CDR3 is TGTGCCAGCAGCGTGGGGTGGATTGTAGAGACCCAGTACTTC. Its translation: CASSVGWIVETQYF.

The chain combines TRBV14 with TRBJ2-2, with TRBD1 matching over 9 bases. J was trimmed by 3 bases and V by 4 bases; bases with no gene match: 6. CDR1 SGHDN and CDR2 FVKESK come from the germline V gene. The CDR3 is made up of 16 amino acids. For the CDR3, the DNA is TGTGCCAGCAGCCTTACAGGGGGCCTTGACACCGGGGAGCTGTTTTTT. Its protein is CASSLTGGLDTGELFF.

To note about this clone: Other DNA sequences from this sample encode an identical CDR3 as well. This chain connects TRBV15 to TRBJ2-5; no reliable D call. Germline V gene data show CDR1 as LNHNV and CDR2 as YYDKDF (reference sequence). CDR3 size: 13 residues. The V end lost 1 base, the J end lost 5 bases, and 8 bases lay between the germline ends. The CDR3 region is CATSRGLGETQYF. CDR3 bases: TGTGCCACCAGCAGAGGATTAGGGGAGACCCAGTACTTC.

The rearrangement links TRBV7-2 to TRBJ2-7, with 9 bases that match TRBD1. V was pared by 5 bases and J by 6 bases, with 5 bases of the junction left unmatched. Germline lookup yields CDR1 SGHTA and CDR2 FQGNSA. The CDR3 has 13 residues. Here the CDR3 DNA reads TGTGCCAGCAGCGTTACGACAGGGGGCGAGCAGTACTTC. This translates into CASSVTTGGEQYF.

V is TRBV10-3 and J is TRBJ2-7; TRBD1 agrees at 9 bases. This CDR3 is 14 amino acids long. The junction had 5 bases not matched to a gene; V was cut back by 3 bases and J by 5 bases. Germline CDR1 and CDR2: ENHRY and SYGVKD. The CDR3 is CAISEDRGFNEQYF. As DNA, the CDR3 is TGTGCCATCAGTGAAGACAGGGGGTTCAACGAGCAGTACTTC.

V gene TRBV30 combines with J gene TRBJ2-3; weak D call: TRBD1 (5 bases). This CDR3 region has 13 residues. Germline CDR1 is GTSNPN and CDR2 is SVGIG (reference sequence). Trimming removed 7 bases at V and 5 bases at J, with 16 bases between. The CDR3 is CASDNQPGDTQYF. The DNA for the CDR3 is TGTGCCTCGGACAACCAACCGGGAGATACGCAGTATTTT.

The CDR3 region is CASSETWLKGELFF. The CDR3 DNA reads TGTGCCAGCAGTGAGACCTGGCTTAAGGGGGAGCTGTTTTTT. The rearrangement links TRBV6-4 to TRBJ2-2; D unclear. The CDR3 runs to 14 residues. The V and J ends lost 3 bases and 8 bases respectively, with 13 bases between them. CDR1 and CDR2 from the germline V gene are MRHNA and SNTAGT.

The V gene is TRBV4-1, the J gene TRBJ1-6; D is unresolved. Trimming stripped 1 base from V and 9 bases from J, with 7 bases between. CDR3 length: 13 residues. Germline V CDR1 and CDR2: MGHRA, YSYEKL. The CDR3 here is CASSQGTLSPLHF. DNA of the CDR3: TGCGCCAGCAGCCAAGGCACTCTTTCACCCCTCCACTTT.

V is TRBV7-9 and J is TRBJ2-3; no firm D call. The length of the CDR3 is 13 residues. Germline V gene data show CDR1 as SEHNR and CDR2 as FQNEAQ (reference sequence). V was pared by 2 bases and J by 4 bases, with 7 bases between. The CDR3 nucleotides read TGTGCCAGCAGCTTAAGACTCCCAGATACGCAGTATTTT. Amino acid sequence: CASSLRLPDTQYF. Variable domain in full (rest from reference TRBV7-9 and TRBJ2-3): DTGVSQNPRHKITKRGQNVTFRCDPISEHNRLYWYRQTLGQGPEFLTYFQNEAQLEKSRLLSDRFSAERPKGSFSTLEIQRTEQGDSAMYLCASSLRLPDTQYFGPGTRLTVL.

This chain joins TRBV7-8 and TRBJ2-3; 9 bases are shared with TRBD2. Per germline, CDR1 SGHVS and CDR2 FQNEAQ. V shed 7 bases, J shed 0 bases, and the junction held 8 bases outside the gene matches. CDR3 length equals 16 residues. The CDR3 nucleotides read TGTGCCAGCACTATCCTCGGGACTAGCAGCACAGATACGCAGTATTTT. Protein sequence: CASTILGTSSTDTQYF.

The chain is built from TRBV7-9 and TRBJ2-3; 8 nucleotides match TRBD1. J lost 4 bases, V lost 8 bases, and 11 bases had no gene match. The germline gives CDR1 SEHNR, CDR2 FQNEAQ (reference sequence). The CDR3 contains 15 residues. CDR3 in DNA: TGTGCCAGCGGGAAGCTAGGACAGGGTCCAGATACGCAGTATTTT. Amino acids: CASGKLGQGPDTQYF. Looking up the rest from reference TRBV7-9 and TRBJ2-3 gives the full variable domain: DTGVSQNPRHKITKRGQNVTFRCDPISEHNRLYWYRQTLGQGPEFLTYFQNEAQLEKSRLLSDRFSAERPKGSFSTLEIQRTEQGDSAMYLCASGKLGQGPDTQYFGPGTRLTVL.

Regarding this clone: Other DNA sequences in the same sample also yield this CDR3. The chain uses TRBV5-1 and TRBJ2-2; D may match TRBD1 or TRBD2 (5 bases each). CDR3 length: 14 amino acids. V lost 0 bases and J 4 bases, leaving 7 bases between the germline ends. CDR1 is SGHRS and CDR2 is YFSETQ in the germline V gene. CDR3 loop: CASSLAGGTGELFF. DNA for the CDR3: TGCGCCAGCAGCTTGGCTGGGGGCACCGGGGAGCTGTTTTTT.

This clone appeared a single time. The chain has TRBV2 and TRBJ1-6, with D hard to call. V was clipped by 2 bases and J by 7 bases, with 12 bases between them. CDR1 and CDR2 from the germline V gene are SNHLY and FYNNEI. This CDR3 is 15 amino acids long. CDR3 protein: CASSEPQKENSPLHF. CDR3 nucleotide sequence: TGTGCCAGCAGTGAACCACAGAAGGAAAATTCACCCCTCCACTTT. Full variable domain (missing parts from reference TRBV2 and TRBJ1-6): EPEVTQTPSHQVTQMGQEVILRCVPISNHLYFYWYRQILGQKVEFLVSFYNNEISEKSEIFDDQFSVERPDGSNFTLKIRSTKLEDSAMYFCASSEPQKENSPLHFGNGTRLTVT.

V usage is TRBV6-5 and J usage is TRBJ2-7, with D perhaps given as TRBD1 or TRBD2 (6 bases each). Germline V lookup: CDR1 MNHEY, CDR2 SVGAGI. CDR3 size: 14 residues. V was cut by 4 bases and J by 4 bases, with 14 bases left in between. The CDR3 reads CASSSGGLSYEQYF. The CDR3 nucleotides read TGTGCCAGCAGTTCCGGGGGCCTCTCGTACGAGCAGTACTTC.

As to this clone: Other DNA sequences in this sample translate to the same CDR3. The rearrangement links TRBV27 to TRBJ2-3; 9 positions match TRBD1. The CDR3 is 15 residues long. Per germline, CDR1 MNHEY and CDR2 SMNVEV (reference sequence). The ends lost 3 bases at V and 3 bases at J; junction bases unmatched: 4. CDR3 coding DNA: TGTGCCAGCAGTTTCTCGGGGACAGGGACAGATACGCAGTATTTT. Protein sequence: CASSFSGTGTDTQYF.

The chain joins TRBV7-9 to TRBJ1-2, with D tentatively TRBD1 (5 bases). Trimming removed 8 bases from V and 2 bases from J, with 12 bases in between. This CDR3 has 13 amino acids. CDR1 and CDR2 (germline): SEHNR, FQNEAQ (reference sequence). CDR3 amino acids: CASLPTENYGYTF. The CDR3 DNA sequence: TGTGCCAGCCTTCCGACAGAGAACTATGGCTACACCTTC.

This chain uses TRBV4-1 with TRBJ2-2; possibly TRBD2 for D (5 bases). Germline V gene sequence: CDR1 MGHRA, CDR2 YSYEKL. There are 15 residues in the CDR3. V was trimmed by 2 bases and J by 5 bases, leaving 12 bases between them. The CDR3 region is CASSQWLGGTGELFF. CDR3 bases: TGCGCCAGCAGCCAATGGCTAGGAGGTACCGGGGAGCTGTTTTTT.

This chain links TRBV27 with TRBJ2-1; D remains ambiguous. V dropped 2 bases and J dropped 4 bases, with 15 bases sitting between them. Germline CDR1 and CDR2: MNHEY and SMNVEV (reference sequence). The CDR3 is made up of 16 amino acids. CDR3 in DNA: TGTGCCAGCAGTTTAGACCGTGGAACCCTTTACAATGAGCAGTTCTTC. Its translation is CASSLDRGTLYNEQFF.

The V and J genes are TRBV27 and TRBJ2-5; TRBD2 aligns across 7 bases. This CDR3 region has 16 residues. CDR1 and CDR2 (germline): MNHEY, SMNVEV (reference sequence). Trimming took 5 bases from V and 5 from J; bases not matched to a gene: 14. The CDR3 is CASSASGLEGSETQYF. CDR3 coding DNA: TGTGCCAGCAGTGCTTCAGGACTAGAAGGGTCGGAGACCCAGTACTTC.

The chain carries TRBV4-2 and TRBJ1-1, with D maybe TRBD1 (5 bases). The CDR3 consists of 12 residues. Germline loops: CDR1 LGHNA, CDR2 YNFKEQ. V was shortened by 0 bases and J by 6 bases, with 5 bases between the two germline ends. The CDR3 protein is CASSQEGAEAFF. The CDR3 region has the DNA TGTGCCAGCAGCCAAGAGGGGGCTGAAGCTTTCTTT.

The V gene is TRBV6-5, the J gene TRBJ2-5; D gene ambiguous. Germline CDR1 is MNHEY and CDR2 is SVGAGI. V lost 6 bases, J lost 0 bases, and 14 bases lay in between. The CDR3 spans 15 residues. The CDR3 loop is CASSSGAAYQETQYF. CDR3 bases: TGTGCCAGCAGCTCAGGCGCTGCCTACCAAGAGACCCAGTACTTC.

V is TRBV9 and J is TRBJ2-1, with 9 bases identical to TRBD1. Germline CDR1 reads SGDLS; CDR2 reads YYNGEE. V dropped 4 bases and J dropped 2; count of bases not matched to a gene: 7. This CDR3 contains 16 residues. The CDR3 bases are TGTGCCAGCAGCCTAGAAGGGACAGGGACCTACAATGAGCAGTTCTTC. This codes for CASSLEGTGTYNEQFF.

This chain uses TRBV7-9 with TRBJ2-2; D unclear. The germline gives CDR1 SEHNR, CDR2 FQNEAQ (reference sequence). The CDR3 sequence is 14 residues long. V was shortened by 1 base and J by 5 bases, with 8 bases between the two germline ends. CDR3 in DNA: TGTGCCAGCAGCTTAGAACCAGATACCGGGGAGCTGTTTTTT. It encodes CASSLEPDTGELFF.

The CDR3: CACSLAGGPLYEQFF. DNA for the CDR3: TGTGCTTGTTCACTAGCGGGAGGGCCGCTTTATGAGCAGTTCTTC. The genes are TRBV12-5 and TRBJ2-1; TRBD2 aligns across 13 bases. This CDR3 has 15 residues. Trimming at V came to 11 bases and at J to 8 bases, leaving 12 bases not matched to a gene. Germline-derived CDR1 and CDR2 are LGHNT and FRNRAP. Complete variable domain (other parts from reference TRBV12-5 and TRBJ2-1): DARVTQTPRHKVTEMGQEVTMRCQPILGHNTVFWYRQTMMQGLELLAYFRNRAPLDDSGMPKDRFSAEMPDATLATLKIQPSEPRDSAVYFCACSLAGGPLYEQFFGPGTRLTVL.